Listed below are T cell receptor beta chains from one sample, sequenced in a study of blood T cells in healthy people across ages. TCRdb fed the 5' RACE reads into MiXCR, producing one record per CDR3 protein. The data contain around 800,000 distinct CDR3 sequences, roughly 26% of them singletons. These sequences were also reported in another study, on T cells of mothers and their children.

The sequencing input was blood. All receptors derive from a boy aged 5-17 years in good health. Both conserved end residues are part of each CDR3. A D gene is named only where the DNA matches it firmly. A row's size may be missing; if present it is once, few, many or a size class.

J	D	size	V	DNA	CDR3
TRBJ2-5	NA	NA	TRBV29-1	TGCAGCGCTATCGGGACGCTGGGAGAGACCCAGTACTTC	CSAIGTLGETQYF
TRBJ2-3	NA	NA	TRBV9	TGTGCCAGCAGCGTTATGCGCGATACAGATACGCAGTATTTT	CASSVMRDTDTQYF
TRBJ2-3	NA	NA	TRBV9	TGTGCCAGCAGCCAAGACGGGGGTCTCACAGATACGCAGTATTTT	CASSQDGGLTDTQYF
TRBJ1-2	NA	once	TRBV11-2	TGTGCCAGCAGCTTGAGTGCTCTCTATGGCTACACCTTC	CASSLSALYGYTF
TRBJ2-2	NA	NA	TRBV7-9	TGTGCCAGCAGCTTCGAGACCGGGGAGCTGTTTTTT	CASSFETGELFF
TRBJ2-3	TRBD2	NA	TRBV2	TGTGCCAGCACTTTAGCGGGGGGGGCAGATACACAGTATTTT	CASTLAGGADTQYF
TRBJ2-5	TRBD2	few	TRBV20-1	TGCAGTGCTCCTGATAGCGGGGGGCACCAAGAGACCCAGTACTTC	CSAPDSGGHQETQYF
TRBJ2-2	TRBD1	few	TRBV10-3	TGTGCCATCCTCGTTGAGGGACAGGGGGCACGAAGCACCGGGGAGCTGTTTTTT	CAILVEGQGARSTGELFF
TRBJ2-4	NA	NA	TRBV5-6	TGTGCCAGCAGCTCCTCCGGGGAAAACATTCAGTACTTC	CASSSSGENIQYF
TRBJ1-4	NA	NA	TRBV10-3	TGTGCCATCAGTGATAGGGGTCGCGGTGAAAAACTGTTTTTT	CAISDRGRGEKLFF
TRBJ2-4	NA	few	TRBV13	TGTGCCAGCAGCCAAGGGGGGACCGGGGGAAACATTCAGTACTTC	CASSQGGTGGNIQYF
TRBJ2-7	NA	few	TRBV12-3/TRBV12-4	TGTGCCAGCAGTTTAGAGGTCTACGAGCAGTACTTC	CASSLEVYEQYF
TRBJ2-5	NA	NA	TRBV7-9	TGTGCCAGCAGCACAAAGGGGTGGTCAACTGGACTCGGGACCCAGTACTTC	CASSTKGWSTGLGTQYF
TRBJ2-7	NA	NA	TRBV20-1	TGCAGTGCTAGAGAGGCTAGCGACTACGAGCAGTACTTC	CSAREASDYEQYF
TRBJ2-7	NA	many	TRBV4-1	TGCGCCAGCAGCCAAGAAAGGATTCGCGGCGGGGTAAACTACGAGCAGTACTTC	CASSQERIRGGVNYEQYF